These 29 T cell receptor beta chains came from one sample sequenced in a study of T-cell memory formation after mild COVID-19. From the 5' RACE reads, TCRdb called clonotypes with MiXCR, one entry per CDR3 protein. The sample consists of approximately 350,000 distinct CDR3 sequences, around 27% of them appearing once. Sequences were obtained from PBMCs or a T cell subset sorted from them (not recorded which). These receptors were taken from an adult woman who had mild COVID-19 (a few samples of this study predate the infection). Cell type and time point are not known.

The rearrangement uses TRBV4-1 and TRBJ2-7; tentative D call: TRBD1 (6 bases). This CDR3 comprises 15 residues. In germline, CDR1 is MGHRA, CDR2 YSYEKL. V gave up 0 bases and J gave up 3 bases, with 12 bases separating them. The CDR3 loop is CASSQEIGTSYEQYF. For the CDR3, the DNA is TGCGCCAGCAGCCAAGAAATCGGGACAAGCTACGAGCAGTACTTC.

CDR3 coding DNA: TGTGCCAGCAGCCCGAGGTCAGCGGCTGTTTCCTACAATGAGCAGTTCTTC. It is translated as CASSPRSAAVSYNEQFF. The chain links TRBV3-1 to TRBJ2-1; TRBD2 is a possible D gene (5 bases). Trimming left V 4 bases short and J 1 base short, with 17 bases between. The CDR3 totals 17 residues. Per the germline V gene, CDR1 is LGHDT and CDR2 is YNNKEL (reference sequence).

This chain connects TRBV12-3 or TRBV12-4 to TRBJ1-1; TRBD1 is a possible D gene (6 bases). The ends were cut back, 1 base at V and 7 bases at J, with 7 bases in the middle. The CDR3 totals 12 residues. The CDR3 DNA reads TGTGCCAGCAGTTTAGGGACAGTTGAAGCTTTCTTT. Encoded protein: CASSLGTVEAFF.

The V call is TRBV11-2, the J call TRBJ2-7, with D perhaps being TRBD1 or TRBD2 (5 bases each). Germline V gene sequence: CDR1 SGHAT, CDR2 FQNNGV. The CDR3 has 14 residues. V lost 5 bases, J lost 2 bases, and 13 bases lay in between. The CDR3 loop is CASSPSGTAYEQYF. The CDR3 DNA reads as TGTGCCAGCAGCCCTTCCGGGACCGCCTACGAGCAGTACTTC.

This clonotype was seen a few times. V gene TRBV6-6 combines with J gene TRBJ2-7, with D tentatively TRBD2 (5 bases). CDR1 is MNHNY and CDR2 is SVGAGI in the germline V gene (reference sequence). The CDR3 is made up of 10 amino acids. The V end lost 10 bases, the J end lost 5 bases, and 9 bases lay between the germline ends. Here the CDR3 reads CATLGDEQYF. The CDR3 bases are TGTGCCACCCTCGGGGACGAGCAGTACTTC.

The chain carries TRBV7-2 and TRBJ1-1; weak D call: TRBD1 (5 bases). The V gene's germline CDR1 is SGHTA and CDR2 FQGNSA. V lost 5 bases to trimming and J lost 3 bases, with 16 bases between them. The CDR3 has 15 residues. The DNA for the CDR3 is TGTGCCAGCAGCAACCCAGGTGGGGGGTACACTGAAGCTTTCTTT. Its protein product is CASSNPGGGYTEAFF.

DNA of the CDR3: TGTGCCAGCAGACCCCACACAGATACGCAGTATTTT. It specifies CASRPHTDTQYF. The chain has TRBV12-3 or TRBV12-4 and TRBJ2-3, with D hard to call. Between the trimmed V and J ends, which lost 6 bases and 2 bases, there was a span of 6 bases. The CDR3 covers 12 residues.

The rearrangement links TRBV7-9 to TRBJ2-1; D is possibly TRBD1 (5 bases). Germline V gives CDR1 SEHNR, CDR2 FQNEAQ (reference sequence). This CDR3 spans 16 amino acids. The V end lost 5 bases, the J end lost 8 bases, and 22 bases lay between the germline ends. The CDR3 spells CASSALFKGRPDEQFF. Written as DNA, the CDR3 is TGTGCCAGCAGCGCCCTCTTTAAGGGGCGTCCGGATGAGCAGTTCTTC.

This clonotype was counted ten times or more. J is TRBJ2-1 and V is TRBV24-1; TRBD2 agrees at 13 bases. Trimming at V came to 10 bases and at J to 7 bases, leaving 6 bases not matched to a gene. The CDR3 contains 14 residues. The germline CDR1 and CDR2 sequences are KGHDR and SFDVKD. CDR3 coding DNA: TGTGCCACTCAGGGACTAGCGGGAAAGAATGAGCAGTTCTTC. Its protein is CATQGLAGKNEQFF.

For the CDR3, the DNA is TGTGCCAGCAGTTTCAGTCCCGGGACTAGCGGGAGGGCCCCAGATACGCAGTATTTT. It is translated as CASSFSPGTSGRAPDTQYF. The chain couples TRBV6-5 to TRBJ2-3; the match to TRBD2 covers 16 bases. Germline V lookup: CDR1 MNHEY, CDR2 SVGAGI. This CDR3 contains 19 residues. V lost 4 bases and J lost 4; bases outside the gene matches: 11.

The chain is built from TRBV2 and TRBJ2-3; a possible D gene is TRBD2 (6 bases). This CDR3 spans 12 amino acids. Germline lookup yields CDR1 SNHLY and CDR2 FYNNEI. Between the trimmed V and J ends, which lost 6 bases and 6 bases, there was a span of 10 bases. The CDR3 protein is CASRAGPDTQYF. CDR3 bases: TGTGCCAGCAGGGCGGGGCCCGATACGCAGTATTTT.

The genes are TRBV4-3 and TRBJ1-2; D may be TRBD1 (5 bases). V lost 1 base to trimming and J lost 6 bases, with 21 bases between them. CDR1 LGHNA and CDR2 YSLEER come from the germline V gene. The CDR3 has 17 amino acids. The CDR3 region is CASSQGVAGQEENGYTF. The CDR3 DNA is TGCGCCAGCAGCCAAGGGGTGGCAGGGCAGGAAGAAAATGGCTACACCTTC.

V gene TRBV29-1 combines with J gene TRBJ1-1, with D tentatively TRBD1 (5 bases). Germline loops: CDR1 SQVTM, CDR2 ANQGSEA. V lost 6 bases and J 0 bases, leaving 14 bases between the germline ends. This CDR3 has 14 amino acids. CDR3 in amino acids: CSVSGLPLNTEAFF. As DNA, the CDR3 is TGCAGCGTATCGGGACTTCCACTGAACACTGAAGCTTTCTTT.

The chain combines TRBV4-1 with TRBJ2-3; D gene uncertain. The length of the CDR3 is 14 residues. Per germline, CDR1 MGHRA and CDR2 YSYEKL. V was clipped by 6 bases and J by 6 bases, with 16 bases between them. CDR3 coding DNA: TGCGCCAGCAGATGGGAACTCCGTGCGGATACGCAGTATTTT. Residues: CASRWELRADTQYF.

The genes are TRBV15 and TRBJ2-6; D gene uncertain. CDR1 and CDR2 (germline): LNHNV, YYDKDF (reference sequence). The CDR3 runs to 15 residues. The ends were cut back, 3 bases at V and 0 bases at J, with 6 bases in the middle. The CDR3 region has the DNA TGTGCCACCAGCAGGAAAGCCTCTGGGGCCAACGTCCTGACTTTC. Its protein is CATSRKASGANVLTF. Full variable domain (rest looked up from reference TRBV15 and TRBJ2-6): DAMVIQNPRYQVTQFGKPVTLSCSQTLNHNVMYWYQQKSSQAPKLLFHYYDKDFNNEADTPDNFQSRRPNTSFCFLDIRSPGLGDTAMYLCATSRKASGANVLTFGAGSRLTVL.

This clonotype was observed a handful of times. The rearrangement joins TRBV11-2 to TRBJ2-5; 9 bases align to TRBD2. CDR1 SGHAT and CDR2 FQNNGV come from the germline V gene. The CDR3 spans 18 residues. The V segment lost 5 bases and the J segment 5 bases; nucleotides outside the gene matches: 18. CDR3 loop: CASSPRGSGGPEEETQYF. The DNA for the CDR3 is TGTGCCAGCAGCCCGCGGGGTAGCGGGGGCCCCGAGGAGGAGACCCAGTACTTC.

This clonotype was counted only a few times. This chain connects TRBV6-5 to TRBJ2-1, with 11 bases fitting TRBD2. The CDR3 has 20 amino acids. The germline CDR1 and CDR2 sequences are MNHEY and SVGAGI. With V trimmed by 6 bases and J by 0 bases, 16 bases remained unmatched. The DNA for the CDR3 is TGTGCCAGCAGCTATCCCACCGGGACTAGCGGACTTAGCTCCTACAATGAGCAGTTCTTC. Translated, it gives CASSYPTGTSGLSSYNEQFF.

The chain is built from TRBV7-6 and TRBJ2-2; no clear D. Trimming pared 1 base from V and 5 bases from J, leaving 14 bases between. The germline CDR1 and CDR2 sequences are SGHVS and FNYEAQ. This CDR3 contains 16 residues. CDR3 in DNA: TGTGCCAGCAGCTTAGGAGCCTGGATGGGGACCGGGGAGCTGTTTTTT. Translating it yields CASSLGAWMGTGELFF.

This clonotype was detected many times. V usage is TRBV6-5 and J usage is TRBJ1-1, with D possibly matching TRBD1 (6 bases). From germline, CDR1 is MNHEY and CDR2 SVGAGI. CDR3 size: 17 residues. Between the trimmed V and J ends, which lost 5 bases and 3 bases, there was a span of 22 bases. This chain's CDR3 is CASSTAKGGRGDTEAFF. CDR3 DNA: TGTGCCAGCAGTACGGCTAAGGGGGGGAGAGGCGACACTGAAGCTTTCTTT.

Ten or more counts support this clonotype. The chain combines TRBV11-2 with TRBJ1-1; tentative D call: TRBD1 (6 bases). The CDR3 totals 16 residues. In germline, CDR1 is SGHAT, CDR2 FQNNGV. V lost 2 bases and J 4 bases, leaving 17 bases between the germline ends. Here the CDR3 DNA reads TGTGCCAGCAGCTTACAGGGGACCCTGCTGGGCACTGAAGCTTTCTTT. Protein sequence: CASSLQGTLLGTEAFF.

The V and J genes are TRBV24-1 and TRBJ1-5; D gene ambiguous. This CDR3 contains 14 residues. CDR1 and CDR2 (germline): KGHDR, SFDVKD. V was shortened by 1 base and J by 4 bases, with 7 bases between the two germline ends. In DNA form, the CDR3 reads TGTGCCACCAGTGATTTAGGTGTAAATCAGCCCCAGCATTTT. Translation: CATSDLGVNQPQHF.

The chain links TRBV12-3 or TRBV12-4 to TRBJ1-1; maybe TRBD1 (5 bases). The CDR3 loop spans 13 amino acids. Trimming stripped 5 bases from V and 6 bases from J, with 13 bases between. In nucleotides, the CDR3 is TGTGCCAGCAGTCCGGGACCCCTCCCTGAAGCTTTCTTT. This encodes CASSPGPLPEAFF.

The chain carries TRBV5-5 and TRBJ2-7; D is tentatively TRBD1 or TRBD2 (5 bases each). Germline values: CDR1 SGHKS, CDR2 YYEKEE (reference sequence). The V and J ends lost 0 bases and 4 bases respectively, with 11 bases between them. There are 14 residues in the CDR3. The CDR3 nucleotides are TGTGCCAGCAGCTTGGCCGGGACGGCTTACGAGCAGTACTTC. Protein: CASSLAGTAYEQYF.

This clonotype has more than one count but fewer than ten. V and J are TRBV30 and TRBJ2-7, with no clear D. The CDR3 consists of 12 residues. Germline V gene sequence: CDR1 GTSNPN, CDR2 SVGIG (reference sequence). Trimming pared 0 bases from V and 0 bases from J, leaving 3 bases between. The CDR3 sequence: CAWSVLSYEQYF. In DNA form, the CDR3 reads TGTGCCTGGAGTGTACTCTCCTACGAGCAGTACTTC.

This sequence joins TRBV24-1 and TRBJ2-5, with TRBD1 identical over 10 bases. Germline CDR1 and CDR2: KGHDR and SFDVKD. V gave up 2 bases and J gave up 7 bases; unmatched junction bases: 15. The CDR3 has 18 amino acids. The CDR3 here is CATSDSRTGGAGRWTQYF. The CDR3 region has the DNA TGTGCCACCAGTGATTCGAGGACAGGGGGGGCAGGGCGTTGGACCCAGTACTTC.

This clonotype came up a few times. This chain joins TRBV28 and TRBJ1-1; D unresolved. With 5 bases removed from V and 4 bases from J, the gap between germline ends came to 5 bases. This CDR3 contains 11 residues. Germline V lookup: CDR1 MDHEN, CDR2 SYDVKM. The CDR3 protein is CASSALTEAFF. CDR3 in DNA: TGTGCCAGCAGTGCCCTCACTGAAGCTTTCTTT.

The CDR3 sequence is CASSPGTGIYTDTQYF. CDR3 coding DNA: TGTGCCAGCAGCCCCGGGACAGGGATATACACAGATACGCAGTATTTT. This chain joins TRBV5-4 and TRBJ2-3; 9 bases are a match to TRBD1. Germline V gene data show CDR1 as SGHNT and CDR2 as YYREEE (reference sequence). The CDR3 spans 16 residues. J gave up 2 bases and V 4 bases, and 8 bases lay outside the gene matches.

In its sample, this clonotype was seen a few times. The CDR3 loop reads CASSRLLAGGPDYEQYF. The CDR3 DNA reads TGTGCCAGCAGCCGCCTACTAGCGGGGGGGCCTGACTACGAGCAGTACTTC. V usage is TRBV12-3 or TRBV12-4 and J usage is TRBJ2-7, with 13 nucleotides matching TRBD2. The CDR3 consists of 17 residues. Unmatched junction bases numbered 11, after V lost 6 bases and J lost 3 bases.

This chain uses TRBV11-2 with TRBJ2-7; 9 bases agree with TRBD1. The CDR3 has 16 residues. Unmatched junction bases numbered 8, after V lost 3 bases and J lost 2 bases. Germline assignment: CDR1 SGHAT and CDR2 FQNNGV. For the CDR3, the DNA is TGTGCCAGCAGCTTGTTGGGGGGGACAGGGCCCTACGAGCAGTACTTC. Its protein product is CASSLLGGTGPYEQYF.